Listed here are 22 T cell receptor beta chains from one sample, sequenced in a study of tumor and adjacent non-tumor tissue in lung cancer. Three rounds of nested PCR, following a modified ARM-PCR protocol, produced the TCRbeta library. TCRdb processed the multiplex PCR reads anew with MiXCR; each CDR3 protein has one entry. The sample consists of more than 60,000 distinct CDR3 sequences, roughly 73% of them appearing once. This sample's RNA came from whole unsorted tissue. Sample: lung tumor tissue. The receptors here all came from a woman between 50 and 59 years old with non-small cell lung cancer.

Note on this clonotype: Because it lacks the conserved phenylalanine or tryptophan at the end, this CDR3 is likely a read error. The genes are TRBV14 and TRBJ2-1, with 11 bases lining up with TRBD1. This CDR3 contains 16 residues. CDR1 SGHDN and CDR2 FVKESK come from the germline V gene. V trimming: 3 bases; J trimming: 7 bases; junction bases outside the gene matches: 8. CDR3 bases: TGTGCCAGCAGCCACATCCACGGGACAGGGGGGAATGAGCAGTTCTCC. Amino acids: CASSHIHGTGGNEQFS.

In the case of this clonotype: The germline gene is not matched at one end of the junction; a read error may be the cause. CDR3 amino acids: CASSLEGHGNLPQHF. The CDR3, as DNA: TGTGCCAGCAGCTTGGAGGGCCATGGTAATCTGCCCCAGCATTTT. The chain has TRBV11-2 and TRBJ1-5; D call uncertain. The CDR3 is 15 amino acids. CDR1 is SGHAT, CDR2 FQNNGV, per germline.

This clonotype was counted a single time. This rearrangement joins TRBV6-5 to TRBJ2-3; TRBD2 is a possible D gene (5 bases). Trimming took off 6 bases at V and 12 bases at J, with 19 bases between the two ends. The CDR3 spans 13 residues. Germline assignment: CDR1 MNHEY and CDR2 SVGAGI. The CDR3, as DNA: TGTGCCAGCAGGAGGGTGATCACTGATGCTCAGTATTTT. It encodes CASRRVITDAQYF.

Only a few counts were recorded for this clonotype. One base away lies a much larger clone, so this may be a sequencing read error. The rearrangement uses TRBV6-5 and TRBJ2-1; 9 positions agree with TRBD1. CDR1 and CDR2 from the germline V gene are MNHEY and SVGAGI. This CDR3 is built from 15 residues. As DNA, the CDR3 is TGTACCAGCAGTATTGGGGGGACAGGGTTCAATGAGCAGTTCTTC. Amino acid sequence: CTSSIGGTGFNEQFF.

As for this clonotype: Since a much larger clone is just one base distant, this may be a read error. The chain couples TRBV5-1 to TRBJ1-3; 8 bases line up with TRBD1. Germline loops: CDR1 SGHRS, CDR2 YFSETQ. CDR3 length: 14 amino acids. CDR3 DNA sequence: TGCGCCAGCAGCTCGGACAGGGCTGGAAACATCATATATTTT. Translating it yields CASSSDRAGNIIYF.

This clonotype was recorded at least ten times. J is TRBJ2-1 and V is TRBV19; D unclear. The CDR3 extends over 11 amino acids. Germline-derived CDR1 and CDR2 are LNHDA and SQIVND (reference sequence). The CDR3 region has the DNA TGTGCGTGTGGCTGGTACAATGAGCAGTTCTTC. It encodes CACGWYNEQFF. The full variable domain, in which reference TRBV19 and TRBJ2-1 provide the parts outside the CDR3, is DGGITQSPKYLFRKEGQNVTLSCEQNLNHDAMYWYRQDPGQGLRLIYYSQIVNDFQKGDIAEGYSVSREKKESFPLTVTSAQKNPTAFYLCACGWYNEQFFGPGTRLTVL.

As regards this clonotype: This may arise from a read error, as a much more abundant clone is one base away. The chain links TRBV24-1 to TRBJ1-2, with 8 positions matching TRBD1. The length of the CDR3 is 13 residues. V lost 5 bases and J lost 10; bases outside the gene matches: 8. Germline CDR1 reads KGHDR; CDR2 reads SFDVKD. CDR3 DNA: TGTGCCACCAGTGCTGCGGACAGGGCTAACTACACCTTC. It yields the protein CATSAADRANYTF.

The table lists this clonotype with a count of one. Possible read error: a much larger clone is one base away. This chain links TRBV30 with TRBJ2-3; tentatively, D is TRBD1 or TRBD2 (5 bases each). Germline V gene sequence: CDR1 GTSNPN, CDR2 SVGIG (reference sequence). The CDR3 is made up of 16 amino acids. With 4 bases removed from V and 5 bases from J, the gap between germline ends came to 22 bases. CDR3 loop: CAWIPQIGRGEDTQYF. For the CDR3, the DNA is TGTGCCTGGATCCCACAAATTGGCCGGGGCGAAGATACGCAGTATTTT.

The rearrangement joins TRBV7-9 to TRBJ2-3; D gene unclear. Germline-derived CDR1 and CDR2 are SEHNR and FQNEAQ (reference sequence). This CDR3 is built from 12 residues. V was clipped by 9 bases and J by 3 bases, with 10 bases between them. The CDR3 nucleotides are TGTGCCAGGAGCAACCAAACAGATACGCAGTATTTT. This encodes CARSNQTDTQYF.

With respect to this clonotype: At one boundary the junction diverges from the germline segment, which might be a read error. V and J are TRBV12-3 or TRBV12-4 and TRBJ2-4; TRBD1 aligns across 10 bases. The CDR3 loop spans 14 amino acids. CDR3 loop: CASRGQGCKNIQYF. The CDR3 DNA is TGTGCTAGCAGGGGACAGGGGTGCAAAAACATTCAGTACTTC.

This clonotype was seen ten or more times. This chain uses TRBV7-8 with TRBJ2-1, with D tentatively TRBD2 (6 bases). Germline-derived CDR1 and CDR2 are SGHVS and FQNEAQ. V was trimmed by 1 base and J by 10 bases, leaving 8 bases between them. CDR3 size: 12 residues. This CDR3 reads CASSLGRGEQFF. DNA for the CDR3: TGTGCCAGCAGCTTAGGGCGGGGCGAGCAGTTCTTC. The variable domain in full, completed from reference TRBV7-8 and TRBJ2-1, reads GAGVSQSPRYKVAKRGQDVALRCDPISGHVSLFWYQQALGQGPEFLTYFQNEAQLDKSGLPSDRFFAERPEGSVSTLKIQRTQQEDSAVYLCASSLGRGEQFFGPGTRLTVL.

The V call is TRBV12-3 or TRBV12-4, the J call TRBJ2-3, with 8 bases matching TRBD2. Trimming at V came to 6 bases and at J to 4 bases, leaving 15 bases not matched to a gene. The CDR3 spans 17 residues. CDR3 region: CASRPATSEMKADTQYF. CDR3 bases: TGTGCCAGCAGACCGGCGACTAGCGAAATGAAAGCAGATACGCAGTATTTT.

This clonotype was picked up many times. In nucleotides, the CDR3 is TGTGCCAGCAGCGCACTCGGGGGTCCGGGCAATCAGCCCCAGCATTTT. Encoded protein: CASSALGGPGNQPQHF. The J gene is TRBJ1-5, the V gene TRBV7-9, with D possibly TRBD1 on 5 matching bases. V lost 5 bases and J 2 bases, leaving 16 bases between the germline ends. This CDR3 has 16 amino acids. Germline CDR1 is SEHNR and CDR2 is FQNEAQ (reference sequence).

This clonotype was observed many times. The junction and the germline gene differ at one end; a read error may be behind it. The CDR3 spells CSARDSREMVF. As DNA, the CDR3 is TGCAGTGCTAGAGATTCGCGGGAGATGGTCTTC. The J gene is TRBJ2-1, the V gene TRBV20-1; 7 bases are a match to TRBD2. The CDR3 runs 11 residues. Germline loops: CDR1 DFQATT, CDR2 SNEGSKA (reference sequence).

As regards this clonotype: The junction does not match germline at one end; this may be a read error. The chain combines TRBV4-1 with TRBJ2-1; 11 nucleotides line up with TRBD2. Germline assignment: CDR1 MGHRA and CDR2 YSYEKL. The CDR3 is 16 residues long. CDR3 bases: TGCGCCAGCAGCCAACCACCGGGACTAGCGGCCAATGAGCACTTCTTC. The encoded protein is CASSQPPGLAANEHFF.

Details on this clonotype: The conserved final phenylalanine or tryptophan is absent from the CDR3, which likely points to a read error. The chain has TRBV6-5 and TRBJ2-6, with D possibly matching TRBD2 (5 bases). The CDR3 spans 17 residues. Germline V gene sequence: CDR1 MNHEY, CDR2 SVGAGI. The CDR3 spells CVSTTGTSSSGANVLTY. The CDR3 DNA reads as TGTGTCAGCACTACTGGCACTAGTAGCTCTGGGGCCAACGTCCTGACTTAT.

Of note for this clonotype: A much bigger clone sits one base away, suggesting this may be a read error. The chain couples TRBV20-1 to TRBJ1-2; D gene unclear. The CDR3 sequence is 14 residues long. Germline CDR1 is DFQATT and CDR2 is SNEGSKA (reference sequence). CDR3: CTARDPVLNYGYTF. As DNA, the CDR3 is TGCACTGCTAGAGATCCAGTCCTTAACTATGGCTACACCTTC.

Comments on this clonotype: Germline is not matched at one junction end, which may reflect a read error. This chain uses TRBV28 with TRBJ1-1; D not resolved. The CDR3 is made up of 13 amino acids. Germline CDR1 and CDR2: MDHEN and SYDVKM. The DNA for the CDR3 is TGTACCAGCTGTTTATCGGTAGGAACTGAAGCTTTCTTT. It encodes CTSCLSVGTEAFF.

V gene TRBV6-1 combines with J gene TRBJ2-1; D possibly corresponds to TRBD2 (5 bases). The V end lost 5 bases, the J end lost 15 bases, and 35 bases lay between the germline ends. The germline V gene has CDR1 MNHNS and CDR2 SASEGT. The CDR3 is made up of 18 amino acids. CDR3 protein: CASSLTLVGALPDGKRFF. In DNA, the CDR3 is TGTGCCAGCAGTCTAACCTTGGTGGGAGCCCTGCCGGACGGTAAGCGGTTCTTC.

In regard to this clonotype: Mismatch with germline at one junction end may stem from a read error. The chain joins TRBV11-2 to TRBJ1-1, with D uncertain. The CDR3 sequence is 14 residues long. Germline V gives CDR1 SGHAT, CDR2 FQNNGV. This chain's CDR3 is CASSLLMLGIETFF. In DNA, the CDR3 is TGTGCCAGTAGCTTGCTAATGCTGGGAATTGAAACTTTCTTT.

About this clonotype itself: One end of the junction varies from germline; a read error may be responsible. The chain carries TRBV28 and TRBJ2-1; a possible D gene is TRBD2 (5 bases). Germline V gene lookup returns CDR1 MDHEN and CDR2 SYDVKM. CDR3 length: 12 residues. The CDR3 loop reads CTSGDNNNEQFF. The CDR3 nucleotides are TGTACCAGCGGAGACAACAACAATGAGCAGTTCTTC.

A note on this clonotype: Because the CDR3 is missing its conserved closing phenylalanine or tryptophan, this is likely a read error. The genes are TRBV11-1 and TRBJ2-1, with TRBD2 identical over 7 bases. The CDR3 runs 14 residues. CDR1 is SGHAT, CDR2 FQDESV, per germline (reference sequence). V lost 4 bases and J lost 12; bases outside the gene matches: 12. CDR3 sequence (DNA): TGTGCCAGCAGCTCAGGACTAGAAGGAGGGTTGCAGTTCTTG. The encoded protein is CASSSGLEGGLQFL.